This T cell receptor beta chain is drawn from a study of Ad26.COV2.S vaccination and SARS-CoV-2 variants. Treatment in this sample: over 15 received Ad26.COV2.S at low or high dose, single or two shots; roughly five received placebo; per-sample allocation not given. Specimens were obtained on day 63 following the first vaccine or placebo injection. Trimming left V 1 base short and J 6 bases short, with 13 bases between. This CDR3 contains 14 residues. CDR1 and CDR2 (germline): SGHDN, FVKESK. Using immunoSEQ multiplex PCR, the repertoire was profiled, and TCRdb retains in-frame clones only, with some absent. Found here are 350,000 to 450,000 clones, roughly 91% of them singletons; the top ten hold approximately 3.6%.

The chain uses TRBV14 and TRBJ2-7; tentatively, D is TRBD1 (6 bases). The material sequenced was peripheral blood, taken in a trial of Ad26.COV2.S vaccine versus placebo. This sequence originates from a person aged 18-65 years who received the Ad26.COV2.S COVID-19 vaccine or a placebo. CDR3 sequence (DNA): TGTGCCAGCAGCCAAGGGGTCACAGGGCGCGAGCAGTACTTC. Amino acid sequence: CASSQGVTGREQYF.